The source of this T cell receptor (beta chain) is a study of CD8+CD57+ T cells in acquired aplastic anemia (dated by TCRdb to 2016 to 2019). Context from the whole study: Extracted DNA from sorted CD4+ and CD8+ cells averaged around 3.3 ug, ranging from about 0.19 to 30 ug. A CD8+CD57+ expansion meant a frequency higher than the mean frequency seen in healthy subjects.

A remark on this clonotype: Its antigen is not yet known. Qualities for individual bases were not recorded, and no much larger clone is one base off.

TCR beta VDJ combination and CDR3 sequence profiling used genomic DNA as the template. An Illumina HiSeq 2000 was used for TCR repertoire sequencing. The paper's processing steps were these. TRBV/TRBJ rearrangement plots, CDR3 size and DJ length profiles, and Simpson's diversity index were used to assess repertoires. The immunodominant clone was defined as the most abundant DNA sequence in deep sequencing data. CDR3 amino acid sequences were screened for sharing across subjects and were compared with published repertoires and the VDJdb database. TCRdb took the public reads, trimmed them with fastp at Q25, ran MiXCR for clone calling and kept in-frame beta chains. All rows with the same CDR3 protein become a single entry with the most common DNA and genes. The V and J calls shown here were made by TCRdb, not taken from the authors' results. This sample comprises some 160,000 distinct CDR3 sequences, 40% to 55% of them detected only once. The top ten hold about 2.8% of the sample.

The CDR3 sequence holds 15 residues, the cysteine and phenylalanine included. Kept here is only the CDR3 DNA, which spans 45 bases and is read in frame from base 1. Germline trimming amounts to 5 bases on V and 1 base on J, with 8 as the count of junction bases outside the gene matches. From the germline V gene, CDR1 is SGHRS and CDR2 is YFSETQ. The paper as a whole reports these results and caveats: About 30 CD8+ CDR3 sequences were found to be shared between patients and controls, but these sequences appeared to be highly expressed in patients and within the immunodominant clones of the patients. No significant difference in CD8+ Simpson's diversity was found between patients and healthy controls (P=0.060).

Expansion of CD8+CD57+ cells had been shown by flow cytometry in the patients chosen for sequencing. Every patient had a diagnosis of severe acquired aplastic anemia based on International Study of Aplastic Anemia and Agranulocytosis and Camitta criteria. At the time blood was sampled, none of the patients had received any therapy. In the study, sorted CD4+ and CD8+ blood T cells from patients with severe aplastic anemia and from healthy subjects underwent deep sequencing of TCR repertoires. Patients were enrolled under clinicaltrials.gov protocols 00001620, 01623167, 00001397, 00071045, 00081523 and 00961064 in the USA. Ficoll-Paque density gradient centrifugation was used to isolate peripheral blood mononuclear cells. Before DNA was extracted, CD4+ and CD8+ T cells were sorted using either FACS or magnetic beads.

The rearranged chain carries TRBV5-1 and TRBJ2-5, with 7 bases in between that match TRBD2. Sequenced material: sorted CD4+, CD8+, or CD8+CD57+ T cells (not recorded which) from PBMCs. The source of this sequence is a human donor with aplastic anemia. The CDR3 amino acid sequence is: CASSMQAGSQETQYF. DNA sequence: TGCGCCAGCAGTATGCAAGCGGGGTCCCAAGAGACCCAGTACTTC. Here the CDR3 is joined to the reference TRBV5-1 and TRBJ2-5 genes, and the full variable domain is: KAGVTQTPRYLIKTRGQQVTLSCSPISGHRSVSWYQQTPGQGLQFLFEYFSETQRNKGNFPGRFSGRQFSNSRSEMNVSTLELGDSALYLCASSMQAGSQETQYFGPGTRLLVL.